What follows are 8 T cell receptor beta chains derived from one specimen sequenced in a study of T cells in Graves' hyperthyroidism and ophthalmopathy (dated by TCRdb to about 2019). The method was multiplex PCR. Sequencing took place on an Illumina HiSeq 2000. TCR beta CDR3 regions were amplified from RNA transcripts. The TCR CDR3 was subjected to a first round of RT-PCR using the HTBI primer set and the Qiagen OneStep RT-PCR kit. The public reads were reanalyzed by TCRdb: fastp trimming at Q25, MiXCR alignment, in-frame beta chains only. Rows are unified per CDR3 protein, each entry keeping the most common DNA and genes. The sample yields approximately 690,000 distinct CDR3 sequences; more than 20% were counted once. The top ten clonotypes cover roughly a third of the sample. Sequenced material: blood. Receptors originate from a man aged 30 to 39 with Graves' ophthalmopathy.

The genes are TRBV7-8 and TRBJ1-1; D gene ambiguous. V lost 2 bases and J lost 1, with 8 bases in between. Germline CDR1 reads SGHVS; CDR2 reads FQNEAQ. The CDR3 runs 14 residues. The DNA for the CDR3 is TGTGCCAGCAGCTTATGGCCGGCGAACACTGAAGCTTTCTTT. Protein sequence: CASSLWPANTEAFF. Full variable domain (outside the CDR3, taken from reference TRBV7-8 and TRBJ1-1): GAGVSQSPRYKVAKRGQDVALRCDPISGHVSLFWYQQALGQGPEFLTYFQNEAQLDKSGLPSDRFFAERPEGSVSTLKIQRTQQEDSAVYLCASSLWPANTEAFFGQGTRLTVV.

At least ten counts were recorded for this clonotype. V is TRBV28 and J is TRBJ1-6; D is unclear. Trimming removed 3 bases from V and 7 bases from J, with 13 bases in between. This CDR3 spans 15 amino acids. Germline-derived CDR1 and CDR2 are MDHEN and SYDVKM. The CDR3 bases are TGTGCCAGCAGTTTTCCCCAGAATCCAAATTCACCCCTCCACTTT. Amino acid sequence: CASSFPQNPNSPLHF.

The V call is TRBV4-1, the J call TRBJ1-2; D gene ambiguous. Germline values: CDR1 MGHRA, CDR2 YSYEKL. V lost 1 base and J 4 bases, leaving 16 bases between the germline ends. This CDR3 spans 16 amino acids. CDR3 in amino acids: CASSQGEGGWVYGYTF. DNA of the CDR3: TGCGCCAGCAGCCAAGGGGAAGGAGGCTGGGTCTATGGCTACACCTTC.

This clonotype was observed a handful of times. The V gene is TRBV20-1, the J gene TRBJ2-3; 10 bases align to TRBD2. The V gene's germline CDR1 is DFQATT and CDR2 SNEGSKA (reference sequence). V lost 2 bases, J lost 4 bases, and 9 bases stayed unmatched. CDR3 length equals 16 residues. CDR3 sequence: CSARPQSGRAPDTQYF. In DNA, the CDR3 is TGCAGTGCTAGACCCCAAAGCGGGAGGGCACCAGATACGCAGTATTTT.

The rearrangement uses TRBV28 and TRBJ2-7; 9 bases are a match to TRBD2. The CDR3 runs to 13 residues. CDR1 and CDR2 from the germline V gene are MDHEN and SYDVKM. The CDR3 DNA sequence: TGTGCAGCCGCTAGCGGGATAGGTTACGAGCAGTACTTC. Its protein product is CAAASGIGYEQYF. Variable domain in full (rest from reference TRBV28 and TRBJ2-7): DVKVTQSSRYLVKRTGEKVFLECVQDMDHENMFWYRQDPGLGLRLIYFSYDVKMKEKGDIPEGYSVSREKKERFSLILESASTNQTSMYLCAAASGIGYEQYFGPGTRLTVT.

This clonotype was seen ten or more times. The genes are TRBV7-9 and TRBJ2-5; TRBD2 is a possible D gene (5 bases). Germline loops: CDR1 SEHNR, CDR2 FQNEAQ (reference sequence). The CDR3 sequence is 15 residues long. V lost 3 bases, J lost 3 bases, and 14 bases lay in between. Here the CDR3 reads CASSFVGEGEETQYF. The CDR3 DNA reads as TGTGCCAGCAGCTTTGTTGGAGAGGGAGAAGAGACCCAGTACTTC.

In this sample, this clonotype turned up a few times. The chain has TRBV6-1 and TRBJ2-7; TRBD2 aligns across 10 bases. Germline trimming cut 4 bases from V and 2 bases from J; bases unmatched to any gene: 2. The CDR3 sequence is 14 residues long. From germline, CDR1 is MNHNS and CDR2 SASEGT. The CDR3 sequence is CASSALAGAYEQYF. CDR3 bases: TGTGCCAGCAGTGCTCTAGCGGGAGCCTACGAGCAGTACTTC.

This clonotype has only a few counts. V gene TRBV19 combines with J gene TRBJ1-5; perhaps TRBD1 as D (6 bases). V gave up 3 bases and J gave up 3 bases, with 9 bases separating them. The CDR3 totals 14 residues. Per the germline V gene, CDR1 is LNHDA and CDR2 is SQIVND (reference sequence). As DNA, the CDR3 is TGTGCCAGTAGTATGGGACACCTCAATCAGCCCCAGCATTTT. Amino acids: CASSMGHLNQPQHF.